These 21 T cell receptor beta chains came from one sample sequenced in a study of tumor and adjacent non-tumor tissue in lung cancer. TCRbeta libraries were built with three rounds of nested PCR, modified from ARM-PCR. TCRdb analysed the multiplex PCR reads with MiXCR anew, one entry per CDR3 protein. The table lists more than 85,000 distinct CDR3 sequences, around two thirds of them singletons. This sample's RNA came from whole unsorted tissue. Material: lung tumor tissue. The receptors come from a man in his 70s with non-small cell lung cancer.

The gene calls are TRBV10-1 and TRBJ2-7; D is perhaps TRBD2 (5 bases). CDR1 is WNHNN, CDR2 SYGVQD, per germline (reference sequence). This CDR3 is built from 17 residues. V lost 10 bases, J lost 2 bases, and 27 bases lay in between. In DNA, the CDR3 is TGCGCCAACAGCCCTAACCCGTCTAGCCCAGTTACCTACGAGCAGTACTTC. Translating gives CANSPNPSSPVTYEQYF.

The CDR3 spells CASSYSTKGGLYEQYF. The CDR3 bases are TGTGCCAGCAGTTACTCGACGAAAGGGGGCCTTTACGAGCAGTACTTC. The V and J genes are TRBV6-5 and TRBJ2-7; 7 nucleotides match TRBD1. The CDR3 runs 16 residues. Germline trimming cut 0 bases from V and 4 bases from J; bases unmatched to any gene: 9. Germline V gene data show CDR1 as MNHEY and CDR2 as SVGAGI.

About this clonotype: The conserved phenylalanine or tryptophan is not found at the CDR3 terminus, so this likely reflects a read error. This chain joins TRBV29-1 and TRBJ2-1, with a possible D match to TRBD1 (5 bases). The CDR3 runs to 14 residues. In germline, CDR1 is SQVTM, CDR2 ANQGSEA. The DNA for the CDR3 is TGCATCGTTCTTACCGACAGCTCCTACGATGAGCAGTTCTCC. As protein: CIVLTDSSYDEQFS.

With respect to this clonotype: This may stem from a read error, because a much larger clone lies one nucleotide away. The chain uses TRBV20-1 and TRBJ1-5; no definite D call. CDR3 size: 14 residues. CDR1 DFQATT and CDR2 SNEGSKA come from the germline V gene (reference sequence). The ends were cut back, 0 bases at V and 6 bases at J, with 12 bases in the middle. For the CDR3, the DNA is TGCAGTGCTAGAGATCAAAGCCGGTTTCAGCCCCAGCATTTT. It translates to CSARDQSRFQPQHF.

The chain joins TRBV20-1 to TRBJ1-4; 7 nucleotides agree with TRBD1. This CDR3 is built from 13 residues. Looked up from germline, CDR1 is DFQATT and CDR2 is SNEGSKA (reference sequence). The V segment lost 1 base and the J segment 10 bases; nucleotides outside the gene matches: 6. CDR3 amino acids: CSARGGQGVKLFF. The CDR3, as DNA: TGCAGTGCTAGAGGGGGGCAGGGGGTAAAACTGTTTTTT.

This clonotype appeared a few times. Possible read error: a much larger clone is one base away. The chain carries TRBV6-5 and TRBJ2-2, with D possibly TRBD1 on 5 matching bases. Per the germline V gene, CDR1 is MNHEY and CDR2 is SVGAGI. V was pared by 2 bases and J by 3 bases, with 7 bases between. This CDR3 comprises 14 residues. CDR3 amino acids: CASSYLRDTGELFF. The DNA of the CDR3 is TGTGCCAGCAGTTACCTCAGGGACACCGGGGAGCTGTTTTTT.

The chain employs TRBV6-6 and TRBJ2-7; D is possibly TRBD2 (7 bases). Trimming took off 6 bases at V and 1 base at J, with 19 bases between the two ends. CDR1 MNHNY and CDR2 SVGAGI come from the germline V gene (reference sequence). This CDR3 comprises 16 residues. CDR3 sequence: CASRHPERDKSYEQYF. DNA of the CDR3: TGTGCCAGCAGACACCCAGAGCGGGACAAGTCCTACGAGCAGTACTTC.

Details on this clonotype: Relative to the germline gene, one junction end is altered; a read error may explain this. The chain is built from TRBV11-2 and TRBJ2-5; tentative D call: TRBD1 (6 bases). This CDR3 is 14 amino acids long. Germline V gene sequence: CDR1 SGHAT, CDR2 FQNNGV. The CDR3 region has the DNA TGTACCATCAGCCCTAGACAGGCGAAAGAGACTCAGTACTTC. This codes for CTISPRQAKETQYF.

With regard to this clonotype: One end of the junction varies from germline; a read error may be responsible. V is TRBV12-3 or TRBV12-4 and J is TRBJ1-2; D not resolved. This CDR3 has 13 amino acids. The CDR3 DNA reads as TGTGTCAGCGGTTTAGCGCTTACCTATGGCTACACCTTC. It encodes CVSGLALTYGYTF.

V is TRBV2 and J is TRBJ2-3; D perhaps matches TRBD1 (5 bases). The J call could be wrong; TRBJ1-5 is a better fit for the DNA end. CDR1 is SNHLY and CDR2 is FYNNEI in the germline V gene. The CDR3 spans 13 residues. Here the CDR3 reads CASRGFHTDTQHF. CDR3 nucleotide sequence: TGTGCCAGCCGGGGGTTCCACACAGATACGCAGCATTTT.

Turning to this clonotype: One end of the junction is discordant with germline, which a read error may explain. The rearrangement links TRBV4-1 to TRBJ2-7; tentatively, D is TRBD2 (5 bases). Germline CDR1 reads MGHRA; CDR2 reads YSYEKL. The CDR3 extends over 16 amino acids. CDR3 DNA: TGCGCCAGTAGCCAAGATCGGGTAGCGAGCTACTATGAGCAGTACTTC. This encodes CASSQDRVASYYEQYF.

This rearrangement joins TRBV20-1 to TRBJ1-5; 9 positions match TRBD1. Germline V CDR1 and CDR2: DFQATT, SNEGSKA (reference sequence). Trimming removed 2 bases from V and 2 bases from J; junction bases left unmatched: 16. The CDR3 sequence is 19 residues long. CDR3 DNA sequence: TGCAGTGCTAGAAAGGGGGGTACAGGGGGCAGAAGGGGCAATCAGCCCCAGCATTTT. The encoded protein is CSARKGGTGGRRGNQPQHF.

The J gene is TRBJ2-1, the V gene TRBV5-1; D might be TRBD2 (5 bases). This CDR3 region has 14 residues. Germline V lookup: CDR1 SGHRS, CDR2 YFSETQ. Trimming removed 6 bases at V and 3 bases at J, with 13 bases between. This chain's CDR3 is CASINGEFYNEQFF. In DNA, the CDR3 is TGCGCCAGCATCAATGGGGAGTTCTACAATGAGCAGTTCTTC. Variable domain in full (rest from reference TRBV5-1 and TRBJ2-1): KAGVTQTPRYLIKTRGQQVTLSCSPISGHRSVSWYQQTPGQGLQFLFEYFSETQRNKGNFPGRFSGRQFSNSRSEMNVSTLELGDSALYLCASINGEFYNEQFFGPGTRLTVL.

Concerning this clonotype: Likely a read error: the CDR3 ends without its conserved phenylalanine or tryptophan. This chain joins TRBV12-3 or TRBV12-4 and TRBJ2-2, with 7 bases identical to TRBD1. The CDR3 extends over 14 amino acids. This CDR3 is CASNIQGTAGELFS. Written as DNA, the CDR3 is TGTGCAAGCAACATACAGGGGACGGCCGGGGAGCTGTTTTCT.

In this sample, this clonotype turned up many times. V gene TRBV28 combines with J gene TRBJ2-1, with D maybe TRBD1 (6 bases). This CDR3 is 17 amino acids long. Germline V CDR1 and CDR2: MDHEN, SYDVKM. Trimming removed 10 bases at V and 6 bases at J, with 28 bases between. The CDR3 loop reads CATRASTGRGLVNEQFF. CDR3 bases: TGTGCCACCCGTGCCAGCACAGGGAGAGGGTTGGTCAATGAGCAGTTCTTC.

This clonotype was detected many times. This chain joins TRBV4-1 and TRBJ1-1; possible D gene TRBD1, 6 bases. Trimming stripped 0 bases from V and 1 base from J, with 15 bases between. Germline CDR1 and CDR2: MGHRA and YSYEKL. The CDR3 loop spans 17 amino acids. CDR3 loop: CASSQDTGGGGNTEAFF. DNA for the CDR3: TGCGCCAGCAGCCAAGATACGGGTGGAGGGGGGAACACTGAAGCTTTCTTT.

For this clonotype: The conserved closing phenylalanine or tryptophan is absent in this CDR3, likely reflecting a read error. The limits of the CDR3 on the DNA are not certain, so only TCRdb's listed CDR3 is given. The chain combines TRBV11-2 with TRBJ2-6. The CDR3 length equals 13 residues, ends included. Germline V gives CDR1 SGHAT, CDR2 FQNNGV. CDR3: CASRTSGANVQTS.

This chain connects TRBV11-2 to TRBJ2-3; maybe TRBD1 (5 bases). There are 13 residues in the CDR3. V gave up 3 bases and J gave up 15 bases, with 19 bases separating them. Per the germline V gene, CDR1 is SGHAT and CDR2 is FQNNGV. The CDR3 region has the DNA TGTGCCAGCAGCTTGATAGGGGCAGATATGCAATATTTT. This translates into CASSLIGADMQYF.

In the case of this clonotype: A junction end diverges from the germline sequence, so it may reflect a read error. V is TRBV6-1 and J is TRBJ2-3, with TRBD1 matching over 7 bases. The CDR3 runs to 16 residues. CDR1 MNHNS and CDR2 SASEGT come from the germline V gene. CDR3 bases: TGTGCCAGCAGTCACAACAGGGGTCGCGGCGCAGATACGCAGTGTTTT. Protein product: CASSHNRGRGADTQCF.

As to this clonotype: Possible read error: a much larger clone is one base away. The rearrangement uses TRBV24-1 and TRBJ2-5; D possibly corresponds to TRBD2 (5 bases). Germline CDR1 KGHDR, CDR2 SFDVKD. The CDR3 is made up of 15 amino acids. V was cut by 4 bases and J by 5 bases, with 16 bases left in between. The DNA of the CDR3 is TGTGCCACCAGTGACCCTAAAGGGCCGGGGGAGACCCAGTACTTC. It encodes CATSDPKGPGETQYF.

This clonotype came up a few times. With a much larger clone just one base away, this may be a read error. The chain carries TRBV7-9 and TRBJ2-6, with D possibly TRBD1 on 6 matching bases. In germline, CDR1 is SEHNR, CDR2 FQNEAQ (reference sequence). The CDR3 has 17 amino acids. The CDR3, as DNA: TGTGCCAGCCTTGGGGGCGGCACCGACTCTGGGGTCAACGTCCTGACTTTC. Translating gives CASLGGGTDSGVNVLTF.